What follows is one T cell receptor beta chain and its context. Its cognate antigen is unknown. This entry belongs to a study of cytomegalovirus exposure and HLA in healthy donors. On the study more broadly: Samples from HLA-typed donors yielded approximately 80 million unique TCRs in an early data release. Study conclusions and caveats: TCR beta chain V- and J-gene trimming was linked, in a later analysis, to a missense variant in DCLRE1C.

Germline CDR1 reads SGHNT; CDR2 reads YYREEE (reference sequence). The length of the CDR3 is 15 residues. Losses at the gene ends were 4 bases for V and 2 bases for J; bases not matched to a gene: 8. Amplification used 60 Vbeta primers and 13 Jbeta primers. Some clones are missing from TCRdb's copy, which holds only in-frame ones; the method was immunoSEQ multiplex PCR. Its table records about 52,000 clones. Input material: PBMCs. This sequence was found in a woman aged 55-70 years in good health and CMV-seropositive. V is TRBV5-4 and J is TRBJ1-2; 7 nucleotides line up with TRBD1. CDR3 bases: TGTGCCAGCAGCGTAAAGACAGGGATCAACTATGGCTACACCTTC. As protein: CASSVKTGINYGYTF. The full variable domain, with the rest looked up from reference TRBV5-4 and TRBJ1-2, is ETGVTQSPTHLIKTRGQQVTLRCSSQSGHNTVSWYQQALGQGPQFIFQYYREEENGRGNFPPRFSGLQFPNYSSELNVNALELDDSALYLCASSVKTGINYGYTFGSGTRLTVV.